What follows are 20 T cell receptor beta chains derived from one specimen sequenced in a study of cytomegalovirus exposure and HLA in healthy donors. PCR primers comprised 60 Vbeta and 13 Jbeta primers. Assay used: immunoSEQ multiplex PCR; TCRdb lists only in-frame clones, some missing. The sample yields 150,000 to 200,000 clones, around 88% seen once. Material for sequencing was PBMCs. These receptors originate from a woman aged 18-29 years in good health and CMV-seronegative.

This chain joins TRBV27 and TRBJ1-2, with TRBD1 identical over 7 bases. V shed 5 bases and J 4 bases; nucleotides not matched to a gene: 10. The CDR3 is 15 amino acids. The germline CDR1 and CDR2 sequences are MNHEY and SMNVEV (reference sequence). CDR3 protein: CASSLARDSLYGYTF. CDR3 DNA: TGTGCCAGCAGTCTCGCCCGGGACAGCCTCTATGGCTACACCTTC.

The chain couples TRBV7-2 to TRBJ2-3, with 7 bases aligning to TRBD2. The CDR3 has 11 residues. Germline V CDR1 and CDR2: SGHTA, FQGNSA. Trimming at V came to 5 bases and at J to 10 bases, leaving 3 bases not matched to a gene. The CDR3 sequence: CASSLTSAQYF. CDR3 DNA sequence: TGTGCCAGCAGCCTCACTAGCGCGCAGTATTTT. The variable domain in full, completed from reference TRBV7-2 and TRBJ2-3, reads GAGVSQSPSNKVTEKGKDVELRCDPISGHTALYWYRQSLGQGLEFLIYFQGNSAPDKSGLPSDRFSAERTGGSVSTLTIQRTQQEDSAVYLCASSLTSAQYFGPGTRLTVL.

This chain joins TRBV5-4 and TRBJ1-1, with D unresolved. The germline V and J ends were trimmed by 3 bases and 1 base, with 7 bases remaining between them. CDR3 length: 13 amino acids. The germline CDR1 and CDR2 sequences are SGHNT and YYREEE (reference sequence). CDR3 amino acids: CASSWPGNTEAFF. The DNA for the CDR3 is TGTGCCAGCAGCTGGCCGGGGAACACTGAAGCTTTCTTT.

This chain connects TRBV7-9 to TRBJ1-2, with D hard to call. Deletions cut 0 bases from V and 1 base from J, with 9 bases between. This CDR3 spans 15 amino acids. Germline CDR1 SEHNR, CDR2 FQNEAQ (reference sequence). For the CDR3, the DNA is TGTGCCAGCAGCTTAGCCACTGTCTATAACTATGGCTACACCTTC. This sequence encodes CASSLATVYNYGYTF.

The genes are TRBV5-1 and TRBJ1-1, with D unresolved. This CDR3 comprises 14 residues. V shed 2 bases and J shed 0 bases, with 8 bases lying between them. The germline V gene has CDR1 SGHRS and CDR2 YFSETQ. DNA of the CDR3: TGCGCCAGCAGCTTTCGAGTTTTGAACACTGAAGCTTTCTTT. Translation gives CASSFRVLNTEAFF.

V is TRBV5-4 and J is TRBJ1-1, with D perhaps TRBD1 (6 bases). Trimming left V 4 bases short and J 0 bases short, with 13 bases between. CDR1 is SGHNT and CDR2 is YYREEE in the germline V gene (reference sequence). CDR3 length: 15 amino acids. CDR3 in amino acids: CASSPGQRMNTEAFF. The DNA for the CDR3 is TGTGCCAGCAGCCCGGGACAAAGGATGAACACTGAAGCTTTCTTT.

The chain joins TRBV10-3 to TRBJ1-5; D is unclear. CDR1 and CDR2 (germline): ENHRY, SYGVKD. The CDR3 loop spans 13 amino acids. V was trimmed by 10 bases and J by 2 bases, leaving 12 bases between them. The CDR3 here is CATNRGGNQPQHF. The CDR3 DNA reads TGTGCCACAAACCGAGGTGGCAATCAGCCCCAGCATTTT.

The chain's CDR3 is CASSSPGENYGYTF. The CDR3 coding sequence is TGTGCCAGCAGTTCCCCGGGGGAGAACTATGGCTACACCTTC. The rearrangement uses TRBV27 and TRBJ1-2, with a weak D call TRBD1 (5 bases). V gave up 4 bases and J gave up 2 bases, with 11 bases separating them. This CDR3 has 14 residues. The germline CDR1 and CDR2 sequences are MNHEY and SMNVEV (reference sequence).

The CDR3 sequence is CASSWGTGAYGYTF. The CDR3, as DNA: TGTGCCAGCAGTTGGGGGACAGGGGCCTATGGCTACACCTTC. The chain employs TRBV28 and TRBJ1-2; TRBD1 agrees at 10 bases. Germline trimming cut 4 bases from V and 4 bases from J; bases unmatched to any gene: 3. The CDR3 length is 14 residues. The V gene's germline CDR1 is MDHEN and CDR2 SYDVKM.

This chain's CDR3 is CASSRDISSYEQYF. CDR3 bases: TGTGCCAGCAGTAGGGACATTAGCTCCTACGAGCAGTACTTC. The chain is built from TRBV6-1 and TRBJ2-7, with a possible D match to TRBD1 (6 bases). There are 14 residues in the CDR3. Trimming left V 5 bases short and J 0 bases short, with 11 bases between. The V gene's germline CDR1 is MNHNS and CDR2 SASEGT.

As regards this clone: One end of the junction does not line up with germline, which may come from a read error. V gene TRBV2 combines with J gene TRBJ1-6, with unresolved D. CDR1 and CDR2 from the germline V gene are SNHLY and FYNNEI. The CDR3 totals 14 residues. The CDR3 bases are TGTGCCGTCAGCAAGGTGGGCGATAATTCACCCCTCCCCTTT. Translated, it gives CAVSKVGDNSPLPF.

The V and J genes are TRBV28 and TRBJ2-7; 7 bases match TRBD2. Germline-derived CDR1 and CDR2 are MDHEN and SYDVKM. V shed 5 bases, J shed 2 bases, and the junction held 6 bases outside the gene matches. The CDR3 is 14 residues long. CDR3 protein: CASSVSRGAYEQYF. The CDR3 nucleotides are TGTGCCAGCAGTGTGTCCCGGGGGGCCTACGAGCAGTACTTC.

This clone has only a few counts. The chain has TRBV2 and TRBJ2-7; 8 bases map to TRBD2. Germline V gives CDR1 SNHLY, CDR2 FYNNEI. This CDR3 has 16 residues. Germline trimming cut 2 bases from V and 4 bases from J; bases unmatched to any gene: 10. The CDR3 loop reads CASSENKAGDQYEQYF. The CDR3, as DNA: TGTGCCAGCAGTGAAAACAAAGCGGGGGACCAATACGAGCAGTACTTC.

The genes are TRBV19 and TRBJ1-6; a weak D match, TRBD1 (6 bases). The V gene's germline CDR1 is LNHDA and CDR2 SQIVND (reference sequence). The CDR3 spans 15 residues. With 6 bases removed from V and 5 bases from J, the gap between germline ends came to 14 bases. The chain's CDR3 is CASSLTGTHNSPLHF. The DNA of the CDR3 is TGTGCCAGTAGCCTCACCGGGACACATAATTCACCCCTCCACTTT.

The V call is TRBV12-5, the J call TRBJ2-1; the match to TRBD2 covers 14 bases. J gave up 5 bases and V 7 bases, and 7 bases lay outside the gene matches. Germline CDR1 LGHNT, CDR2 FRNRAP. CDR3 length: 16 amino acids. The CDR3 protein is CASVRGTSGGNNEQFF. The DNA for the CDR3 is TGTGCTAGTGTGCGGGGGACTAGCGGGGGAAACAATGAGCAGTTCTTC. The full variable domain, completed using reference TRBV12-5 and TRBJ2-1, is DARVTQTPRHKVTEMGQEVTMRCQPILGHNTVFWYRQTMMQGLELLAYFRNRAPLDDSGMPKDRFSAEMPDATLATLKIQPSEPRDSAVYFCASVRGTSGGNNEQFFGPGTRLTVL.

The gene calls are TRBV30 and TRBJ2-3, with D possibly matching TRBD1 (6 bases). Per germline, CDR1 GTSNPN and CDR2 SVGIG (reference sequence). There are 14 residues in the CDR3. Trimming took off 4 bases at V and 1 base at J, with 12 bases between the two ends. CDR3 loop: CAWTGAVGTDTQYF. The CDR3 bases are TGTGCCTGGACAGGGGCGGTGGGCACAGATACGCAGTATTTT.

The chain recombines TRBV7-9 with TRBJ2-3; 9 bases align to TRBD2. Germline CDR1 reads SEHNR; CDR2 reads FQNEAQ (reference sequence). After removal of 8 bases from V and 3 bases from J, the junction contained 3 bases not matched to a gene. The CDR3 has 13 amino acids. The CDR3: CASGLAGTDTQYF. The CDR3 bases are TGTGCCAGCGGTCTAGCGGGGACAGATACGCAGTATTTT.

The rearrangement links TRBV4-1 to TRBJ2-7; TRBD2 matches at 10 bases. CDR3 length equals 14 residues. Germline CDR1 MGHRA, CDR2 YSYEKL. Trimming took 4 bases from V and 3 from J; bases not matched to a gene: 3. CDR3 protein: CASSLLAGGYEQYF. Here the CDR3 DNA reads TGCGCCAGCAGCCTCTTAGCGGGGGGCTACGAGCAGTACTTC.

The V and J genes are TRBV27 and TRBJ2-2, with TRBD1 as a possible D gene (6 bases). V gave up 7 bases and J gave up 4 bases, with 13 bases separating them. This CDR3 contains 14 residues. The germline gives CDR1 MNHEY, CDR2 SMNVEV (reference sequence). CDR3 sequence: CASTRAGATGELFF. The CDR3 DNA reads TGTGCCAGCACACGGGCAGGGGCCACCGGGGAGCTGTTTTTT.

Regarding this clone: Other DNA sequences in the sample encode the same CDR3. The CDR3 here is CAIRKDRVGTEAFF. As DNA, the CDR3 is TGTGCCATCAGGAAGGACAGGGTAGGGACTGAAGCTTTCTTT. This rearrangement joins TRBV10-3 to TRBJ1-1; 8 bases line up with TRBD1. CDR1 ENHRY and CDR2 SYGVKD come from the germline V gene. Trimming took 6 bases from V and 5 from J; bases not matched to a gene: 8. This CDR3 has 14 residues.